These 22 T cell receptor beta chains came from one sample sequenced in a study of human T cells and chemical hapten exposure. TCRdb recomputed calls from the RACE reads with MiXCR, one row per CDR3 protein. The sample holds around 100,000 distinct CDR3 sequences, about 11% seen once. Time point of the sample: patch test 1, 2 weeks after DPC sensitization. Treatment defined: therapeutic diphenylcyclopropenone sensitization with weekly scalp DPC. This specimen consisted of whole blood, obtained in connection with sensitization to the hapten diphenylcyclopropenone (DPC). Every receptor here comes from a woman in her thirties or forties with alopecia areata. Some clones in this sample may be carry-over from other donors' samples.

This rearrangement joins TRBV7-2 to TRBJ1-1; D unclear. Looked up from germline, CDR1 is SGHTA and CDR2 is FQGNSA. The CDR3 runs 14 residues. Deletions cut 9 bases from V and 1 base from J, with 15 bases between. In DNA, the CDR3 is TGTGCCAGTGTTGAAGGGAGGGCGAACACTGAAGCTTTCTTT. This translates into CASVEGRANTEAFF.

Of note for this clonotype: Lacking the conserved final phenylalanine or tryptophan, this CDR3 likely reflects a read error. No DNA is shown, since the ends of the CDR3 on it are uncertain; the CDR3 is the one TCRdb lists. V usage is TRBV3-1 and J usage is TRBJ1-4. Germline values: CDR1 LGHDT, CDR2 YNNKEL (reference sequence). Termini included, the CDR3 measures 8 amino acids. CDR3 residues: CASSQSEA.

This clonotype has more than one count but fewer than ten. V usage is TRBV19 and J usage is TRBJ2-4, with a weak D call TRBD2 (6 bases). The germline CDR1 and CDR2 sequences are LNHDA and SQIVND (reference sequence). The CDR3 contains 14 residues. Trimming took 4 bases from V and 7 from J, leaving 14 bases between them. CDR3 DNA: TGTGCCAGTAGTACTGGCTGGGGGGACAACATTCAGTACTTC. Its protein is CASSTGWGDNIQYF.

This clonotype was seen repeatedly, ten times or more. The chain carries TRBV28 and TRBJ2-1; 13 bases map to TRBD2. After removal of 10 bases from V and 5 bases from J, the junction contained 8 bases not matched to a gene. The CDR3 loop spans 15 amino acids. Germline lookup yields CDR1 MDHEN and CDR2 SYDVKM. The CDR3 here is CATQRGLAGNNEQFF. CDR3 DNA sequence: TGTGCCACCCAAAGGGGACTAGCGGGGAACAATGAGCAGTTCTTC.

The chain couples TRBV10-3 to TRBJ1-1; 9 bases match TRBD1. Per germline, CDR1 ENHRY and CDR2 SYGVKD. This CDR3 region has 14 residues. With 5 bases clipped from V and 6 bases from J, the junction kept 7 bases outside the gene matches. The CDR3 loop reads CAISRGQGTPEAFF. The CDR3 DNA sequence: TGTGCCATCAGTCGGGGACAGGGCACGCCTGAAGCTTTCTTT.

This clonotype was observed many times. This chain links TRBV6-6 with TRBJ2-7; 9 nucleotides match TRBD2. Germline V gene sequence: CDR1 MNHNY, CDR2 SVGAGI (reference sequence). The CDR3 has 16 residues. The J segment lost 4 bases and the V segment lost 0 bases, leaving 7 bases of the junction unmatched. As DNA, the CDR3 is TGTGCCAGCAGTTACTCGGGCGGGGGGGGCAATTACGAGCAGTACTTC. Translation: CASSYSGGGGNYEQYF.

This clonotype has a count of ten or more. The CDR3 is CASSYPGTSGSGGELFF. CDR3 nucleotides: TGTGCCAGCAGTTACCCGGGGACTAGCGGGAGTGGCGGGGAGCTGTTTTTT. This rearrangement joins TRBV6-6 to TRBJ2-2, with 14 bases fitting TRBD2. CDR3 length equals 17 residues. Germline lookup yields CDR1 MNHNY and CDR2 SVGAGI (reference sequence). J lost 7 bases, V lost 2 bases, and 6 bases had no gene match.

This clonotype was recorded many times. The chain links TRBV29-1 to TRBJ2-7; the match to TRBD2 covers 11 bases. There are 17 residues in the CDR3. Germline V gives CDR1 SQVTM, CDR2 ANQGSEA. V shed 0 bases and J 4 bases; nucleotides not matched to a gene: 11. DNA for the CDR3: TGCAGCGTTGAAGATCAGCTAGCGGGAGGCAAAAAGTACGAGCAGTACTTC. Amino acid sequence: CSVEDQLAGGKKYEQYF.

The genes are TRBV7-2 and TRBJ1-6; D unclear. The CDR3 covers 15 residues. Germline assignment: CDR1 SGHTA and CDR2 FQGNSA. Trimming pared 0 bases from V and 7 bases from J, leaving 10 bases between. The CDR3, as DNA: TGTGCCAGCAGCTTAGCGCTTAACACCAATTCACCCCTCCACTTT. This encodes CASSLALNTNSPLHF.

This clonotype came up once. V gene TRBV4-1 combines with J gene TRBJ1-3, with D possibly TRBD1 on 5 matching bases. Germline CDR1 reads MGHRA; CDR2 reads YSYEKL. The CDR3 has 17 residues. V lost 0 bases to trimming and J lost 2 bases, with 14 bases between them. Here the CDR3 reads CASSQDEGAFAGNTIYF. The CDR3 nucleotides read TGCGCCAGCAGCCAAGACGAAGGGGCGTTCGCTGGAAACACCATATATTTT.

This chain joins TRBV29-1 and TRBJ2-3; D gene unclear. Looked up from germline, CDR1 is SQVTM and CDR2 is ANQGSEA. Trimming removed 7 bases at V and 10 bases at J, with 18 bases between. This CDR3 has 12 residues. The CDR3 is CSGRQVAPSQYF. CDR3 DNA sequence: TGCAGCGGACGACAAGTTGCTCCCTCGCAGTATTTT.

The CDR3 DNA reads TGTGCCAGCAGCTCCCGGACTGTGGATGGTGAGCAGTTCTTC. It is translated as CASSSRTVDGEQFF. The chain is built from TRBV11-2 and TRBJ2-1; D possibly corresponds to TRBD2 (5 bases). The CDR3 extends over 14 amino acids. V was pared by 4 bases and J by 9 bases, with 16 bases between. The germline V gene has CDR1 SGHAT and CDR2 FQNNGV.

Only a few counts were recorded for this clonotype. The V and J genes are TRBV5-4 and TRBJ1-5; tentative D call: TRBD1 (5 bases). The CDR3 length is 14 residues. V dropped 1 base and J dropped 3 bases, with 8 bases sitting between them. From germline, CDR1 is SGHNT and CDR2 YYREEE (reference sequence). The CDR3 nucleotides read TGTGCCAGCAGCTTGTGGGGCGCCAATCAGCCCCAGCATTTT. Translated: CASSLWGANQPQHF.

The chain employs TRBV24-1 and TRBJ2-1; D might be TRBD1 (6 bases). This CDR3 has 15 amino acids. The ends were cut back, 4 bases at V and 7 bases at J, with 16 bases in the middle. Germline V gene lookup returns CDR1 KGHDR and CDR2 SFDVKD. CDR3 bases: TGTGCCACCAGTGACCCAGGGACATTCAGTAATGAGCAGTTCTTC. This gives the protein CATSDPGTFSNEQFF.

In its sample, this clonotype was seen a few times. The chain links TRBV12-3 or TRBV12-4 to TRBJ2-6; TRBD2 agrees at 8 bases. The CDR3 is 19 residues long. The ends lost 7 bases at V and 0 bases at J; junction bases unmatched: 14. The CDR3 sequence is CASTVGGGLPASGANVLTF. The CDR3 bases are TGTGCCAGCACGGTAGGCGGGGGGCTACCCGCCTCTGGGGCCAACGTCCTGACTTTC.

This chain links TRBV29-1 with TRBJ1-3; no definite D call. The CDR3 loop spans 14 amino acids. Germline CDR1 is SQVTM and CDR2 is ANQGSEA. Deletions cut 5 bases from V and 2 bases from J, with 13 bases between. CDR3: CSVCSETTGNTIYF. In nucleotides, the CDR3 is TGCAGCGTTTGCTCCGAGACCACTGGAAACACCATATATTTT.

There are many counts of this clonotype. This chain uses TRBV7-2 with TRBJ2-1; TRBD2 aligns across 9 bases. This CDR3 spans 15 amino acids. Trimming took 1 base from V and 2 from J; bases not matched to a gene: 0. CDR1 and CDR2 (germline): SGHTA, FQGNSA. The CDR3 spells CASSLERGAYNEQFF. CDR3 DNA sequence: TGTGCCAGCAGCTTAGAGCGGGGGGCCTACAATGAGCAGTTCTTC.

In this sample, this clonotype turned up a few times. The chain combines TRBV7-2 with TRBJ1-1; TRBD1 aligns across 10 bases. This CDR3 region has 18 residues. Germline V gives CDR1 SGHTA, CDR2 FQGNSA. Trimming at V came to 5 bases and at J to 5 bases, leaving 17 bases not matched to a gene. CDR3 sequence (DNA): TGTGCCAGCAGCGGGGGGACAGGGGCGATCAGCCGGGGTACTGAAGCTTTCTTT. Amino acid sequence: CASSGGTGAISRGTEAFF.

The table lists this clonotype with a few counts. V usage is TRBV6-6 and J usage is TRBJ2-2; no definite D call. Germline lookup yields CDR1 MNHNY and CDR2 SVGAGI (reference sequence). The CDR3 consists of 12 residues. V lost 7 bases and J lost 5, with 8 bases in between. Here the CDR3 reads CASIVGTGELFF. The CDR3 nucleotides read TGTGCCAGCATCGTGGGGACCGGGGAGCTGTTTTTT.

This clonotype was counted many times. This chain connects TRBV29-1 to TRBJ1-5; D gene ambiguous. CDR3 length equals 13 residues. Germline V gives CDR1 SQVTM, CDR2 ANQGSEA. The V and J ends lost 6 bases and 1 base respectively, with 10 bases between them. The CDR3: CSVMYGSNQPQHF. The CDR3 coding sequence is TGCAGCGTCATGTACGGCAGCAATCAGCCCCAGCATTTT.

The gene calls are TRBV10-3 and TRBJ1-6, with a weak D call TRBD1 (5 bases). This CDR3 contains 14 residues. Looked up from germline, CDR1 is ENHRY and CDR2 is SYGVKD. V dropped 4 bases and J dropped 7 bases, with 11 bases sitting between them. CDR3 sequence reads: CAISGDGFNSPLHF. CDR3 DNA: TGTGCCATCAGTGGGGACGGATTCAATTCACCCCTCCACTTT.

The rearrangement uses TRBV29-1 and TRBJ2-2; TRBD1 aligns across 10 bases. CDR3 length equals 15 residues. From germline, CDR1 is SQVTM and CDR2 ANQGSEA. Losses at the gene ends were 1 base for V and 4 bases for J; bases not matched to a gene: 3. The CDR3 sequence: CSVEGGTGATGELFF. CDR3 sequence (DNA): TGCAGCGTTGAAGGTGGGACAGGGGCCACCGGGGAGCTGTTTTTT.